Shown below are 27 T cell receptor beta chains from a single sample sequenced in a study of cytomegalovirus exposure and HLA in healthy donors. PCR amplification relied on 60 Vbeta primers (plus 13 Jbeta primers). Assay: immunoSEQ multiplex PCR; the TCRdb copy retains only in-frame clones and omits some. The data hold some 160,000 clones, with around 76% observed a single time. Sequenced material: PBMCs. These receptors were taken from a man aged 40-55 years in good health and CMV-seronegative.

The V call is TRBV19, the J call TRBJ1-1; 8 bases are shared with TRBD1. Germline V CDR1 and CDR2: LNHDA, SQIVND (reference sequence). The CDR3 contains 16 residues. V gave up 7 bases and J gave up 4 bases; unmatched junction bases: 14. In DNA form, the CDR3 reads TGTGCCAGTACCAAAGGACAGGGTTGGGAGGGCACTGAAGCTTTCTTT. It translates to CASTKGQGWEGTEAFF. The whole variable domain, filled in from reference TRBV19 and TRBJ1-1, reads DGGITQSPKYLFRKEGQNVTLSCEQNLNHDAMYWYRQDPGQGLRLIYYSQIVNDFQKGDIAEGYSVSREKKESFPLTVTSAQKNPTAFYLCASTKGQGWEGTEAFFGQGTRLTVV.

The rearrangement uses TRBV29-1 and TRBJ2-1; TRBD1 agrees at 9 bases. The CDR3 has 13 amino acids. Germline V gives CDR1 SQVTM, CDR2 ANQGSEA. V was pared by 1 base and J by 8 bases, with 3 bases of the junction left unmatched. The CDR3 DNA reads as TGCAGCGTTGAAGCGACAGGGGGATATGAGCAGTTCTTC. This sequence encodes CSVEATGGYEQFF.

This clone was picked up one time. The chain uses TRBV20-1 and TRBJ2-5; D uncertain. Germline CDR1 is DFQATT and CDR2 is SNEGSKA (reference sequence). The CDR3 spans 11 residues. Trimming shortened V by 7 bases and J by 5 bases, and 11 bases separated the two germline ends. The CDR3, as DNA: TGCAGTGGAGACACGGCGGAGACCCAGTACTTC. Its protein is CSGDTAETQYF.

The genes are TRBV10-3 and TRBJ2-7; possibly TRBD1 for D (5 bases). Trimming pared 2 bases from V and 3 bases from J, leaving 8 bases between. CDR1 is ENHRY, CDR2 SYGVKD, per germline. This CDR3 has 13 residues. The CDR3 here is CAISETGSYEQYF. Written as DNA, the CDR3 is TGTGCCATCAGTGAGACAGGTAGCTACGAGCAGTACTTC.

The J gene is TRBJ2-7, the V gene TRBV4-2; 10 nucleotides match TRBD1. The CDR3 runs 15 residues. Germline loops: CDR1 LGHNA, CDR2 YNFKEQ. V lost 4 bases to trimming and J lost 3 bases; unmatched junction nucleotides: 6. CDR3 sequence reads: CASSRPDRGSYEQYF. The CDR3 region has the DNA TGTGCCAGCAGCCGCCCGGACAGGGGGAGCTACGAGCAGTACTTC.

The chain is built from TRBV13 and TRBJ2-6, with D possibly being TRBD1 (6 bases). The germline V gene encodes CDR1 PRHDT and CDR2 FYEKMQ (reference sequence). The germline V and J ends were trimmed by 5 bases and 0 bases, with 11 bases remaining between them. CDR3 length: 16 amino acids. CDR3 coding DNA: TGTGCCAGCAGCCCAAGAGGGGGCTCTGGGGCCAACGTCCTGACTTTC. Its translation is CASSPRGGSGANVLTF.

The V call is TRBV10-2, the J call TRBJ1-2; TRBD1 aligns across 8 bases. Germline CDR1 and CDR2: WSHSY and SAAADI. The V segment lost 6 bases and the J segment 8 bases; nucleotides outside the gene matches: 8. The CDR3 length is 13 residues. The CDR3 is CASSLDRAWGYTF. In nucleotides, the CDR3 is TGCGCCAGCAGCTTGGACAGGGCTTGGGGCTACACCTTC.

This chain joins TRBV2 and TRBJ1-4; D is unclear. V was pared by 4 bases and J by 5 bases, with 11 bases between. CDR1 and CDR2 from the germline V gene are SNHLY and FYNNEI. The CDR3 is 14 residues long. In nucleotides, the CDR3 is TGTGCCAGCAGTGTTCAGAATTTAAATGAAAAACTGTTTTTT. This codes for CASSVQNLNEKLFF.

The V gene is TRBV2, the J gene TRBJ2-1; 10 positions agree with TRBD1. Trimming at V came to 6 bases and at J to 6 bases, leaving 11 bases not matched to a gene. The germline gives CDR1 SNHLY, CDR2 FYNNEI. This CDR3 is 16 amino acids long. For the CDR3, the DNA is TGTGCCAGCAGCCGGGACAGGGGATCCTACAGCAATGAGCAGTTCTTC. Protein product: CASSRDRGSYSNEQFF.

The chain uses TRBV7-6 and TRBJ1-5; D gene uncertain. Germline values: CDR1 SGHVS, CDR2 FNYEAQ. The CDR3 is 13 residues long. V dropped 3 bases and J dropped 6 bases, with 9 bases sitting between them. CDR3 residues: CASSLGGIQPQHF. DNA of the CDR3: TGTGCCAGCAGCTTGGGAGGGATTCAGCCCCAGCATTTT.

This clone occurred a few times. The chain links TRBV2 to TRBJ1-3; the D gene is possibly TRBD1 (5 bases). Trimming took 7 bases from V and 5 from J, leaving 12 bases between them. The CDR3 covers 13 residues. Germline V gene data show CDR1 as SNHLY and CDR2 as FYNNEI. The CDR3 DNA follows: TGTGCCAGCAAGGGACTAGCCAGAAACACCATATATTTT. This sequence encodes CASKGLARNTIYF.

This clone has a handful of counts. V and J are TRBV7-6 and TRBJ2-1; 12 bases fit TRBD2. Germline CDR1 SGHVS, CDR2 FNYEAQ. Trimming at V came to 1 base and at J to 6 bases, leaving 4 bases not matched to a gene. The CDR3 covers 16 residues. DNA of the CDR3: TGTGCCAGCAGCTTAGACACTAGCGGGAGGCTCAATGAGCAGTTCTTC. Amino acid sequence: CASSLDTSGRLNEQFF.

The chain carries TRBV5-1 and TRBJ2-5; D is perhaps TRBD1 (8 bases). The V gene's germline CDR1 is SGHRS and CDR2 YFSETQ. V lost 4 bases and J lost 1, with 17 bases in between. This CDR3 contains 16 residues. For the CDR3, the DNA is TGCGCCAGCAGCCAGGGGGCGGCTAGCGGCCAAGAGACCCAGTACTTC. This gives the protein CASSQGAASGQETQYF. Variable domain in full (rest from reference TRBV5-1 and TRBJ2-5): KAGVTQTPRYLIKTRGQQVTLSCSPISGHRSVSWYQQTPGQGLQFLFEYFSETQRNKGNFPGRFSGRQFSNSRSEMNVSTLELGDSALYLCASSQGAASGQETQYFGPGTRLLVL.

This sequence joins TRBV4-1 and TRBJ2-2; 13 bases are a match to TRBD2. V trimming: 1 base; J trimming: 6 bases; junction bases outside the gene matches: 8. The CDR3 loop spans 18 amino acids. Germline CDR1 reads MGHRA; CDR2 reads YSYEKL. Here the CDR3 reads CASSQVGLAGPGAGELFF. Here the CDR3 DNA reads TGCGCCAGCAGCCAAGTGGGACTAGCGGGACCGGGGGCCGGGGAGCTGTTTTTT.

The V call is TRBV6-1, the J call TRBJ2-7; D remains ambiguous. The CDR3 contains 12 residues. Germline loops: CDR1 MNHNS, CDR2 SASEGT. V lost 2 bases and J 1 base, leaving 3 bases between the germline ends. CDR3 region: CASSEHSYEQYF. CDR3 in DNA: TGTGCCAGCAGTGAACATTCCTACGAGCAGTACTTC.

This clone was seen a few times. V usage is TRBV18 and J usage is TRBJ1-5; D gene unclear. Trimming took 3 bases from V and 4 from J, leaving 13 bases between them. The CDR3 sequence is 15 residues long. Germline-derived CDR1 and CDR2 are KGHSH and LQKENI. CDR3 region: CASSPLGDYNQPQHF. Here the CDR3 DNA reads TGTGCCAGCTCACCCCTAGGAGATTATAATCAGCCCCAGCATTTT.

A word on this clone: This sample also contains other DNA sequences that code for the same CDR3. The chain combines TRBV5-4 with TRBJ2-7, with D possibly matching TRBD1 (5 bases). Looked up from germline, CDR1 is SGHNT and CDR2 is YYREEE (reference sequence). The CDR3 contains 12 residues. V lost 9 bases and J 2 bases, leaving 12 bases between the germline ends. The DNA for the CDR3 is TGTGCCACCCAAGACAGAGCCTACGAGCAGTACTTC. Amino acids: CATQDRAYEQYF.

This chain joins TRBV27 and TRBJ2-5; D may be TRBD2 (5 bases). CDR1 is MNHEY, CDR2 SMNVEV, per germline (reference sequence). The CDR3 is 15 residues long. Trimming pared 0 bases from V and 9 bases from J, leaving 17 bases between. The CDR3 DNA follows: TGTGCCAGCAGTTTATCTAGATCGGGGTCCCGGTCCCAGTACTTC. Protein: CASSLSRSGSRSQYF.

The rearrangement joins TRBV13 to TRBJ2-7; 7 nucleotides match TRBD1. CDR1 and CDR2 (germline): PRHDT, FYEKMQ (reference sequence). CDR3 length equals 13 residues. With V trimmed by 5 bases and J by 0 bases, 1 base remained unmatched. The CDR3 reads CASSHRGSYEQYF. CDR3 in DNA: TGTGCCAGCAGCCACAGGGGCTCCTACGAGCAGTACTTC.

V is TRBV28 and J is TRBJ1-1, with TRBD1 identical over 11 bases. The germline V gene encodes CDR1 MDHEN and CDR2 SYDVKM. The CDR3 covers 16 residues. V was clipped by 5 bases and J by 3 bases; unmatched bases: 8. The CDR3 is CASSPRTGGRDTEAFF. CDR3 sequence (DNA): TGTGCCAGCAGTCCTAGGACAGGGGGCCGGGACACTGAAGCTTTCTTT.

The chain carries TRBV9 and TRBJ2-5; D gene unclear. CDR1 and CDR2 (germline): SGDLS, YYNGEE. The CDR3 spans 14 residues. V lost 2 bases and J lost 5, with 13 bases in between. CDR3 sequence: CASSVGLPPETQYF. In DNA, the CDR3 is TGTGCCAGCAGCGTGGGCTTACCACCGGAGACCCAGTACTTC.

The V call is TRBV5-5, the J call TRBJ2-7, with 9 bases that match TRBD1. Per germline, CDR1 SGHKS and CDR2 YYEKEE (reference sequence). Unmatched junction bases numbered 4, after V lost 0 bases and J lost 6 bases. There are 14 residues in the CDR3. Here the CDR3 DNA reads TGTGCCAGCAGCTTGGTCGGGACAGGGACCGAGCAGTACGTC. Amino acids: CASSLVGTGTEQYV.

With respect to this clone: At one of its ends the junction is not consistent with the germline gene, which may arise from a read error. This sequence joins TRBV7-9 and TRBJ2-1, with TRBD2 identical over 8 bases. This CDR3 is built from 17 residues. Germline CDR1 and CDR2: SEHNR and FQNEAQ (reference sequence). CDR3 protein: CSSSLPGGAGAHHEQFF. The DNA of the CDR3 is TGTTCCAGCAGCCTCCCGGGGGGGGCGGGAGCTCATCATGAGCAGTTCTTC.

The DNA for the CDR3 is TGTGCCATCAGTGAGTCACCGGGACAGGGAGGTCAGCCCCAGCATTTT. This gives the protein CAISESPGQGGQPQHF. The chain employs TRBV10-3 and TRBJ1-5; 9 bases align to TRBD1. The CDR3 extends over 16 amino acids. Trimming took 0 bases from V and 6 from J; bases not matched to a gene: 6. Germline values: CDR1 ENHRY, CDR2 SYGVKD.

This clone has only a few counts. V and J are TRBV2 and TRBJ2-3; 10 nucleotides line up with TRBD2. The CDR3 is made up of 16 amino acids. J lost 4 bases, V lost 2 bases, and 6 bases had no gene match. The germline V gene has CDR1 SNHLY and CDR2 FYNNEI. CDR3: CASSENLAGEADTQYF. The CDR3 DNA sequence: TGTGCCAGCAGTGAAAACCTAGCGGGAGAAGCAGATACGCAGTATTTT.

The rearrangement uses TRBV6-5 and TRBJ1-5; tentatively, D is TRBD1 (5 bases). The germline V and J ends were trimmed by 4 bases and 7 bases, with 17 bases remaining between them. Germline-derived CDR1 and CDR2 are MNHEY and SVGAGI. This CDR3 has 15 amino acids. Here the CDR3 reads CASSSLGPPKQPQHF. In DNA, the CDR3 is TGTGCCAGCAGTTCCTTGGGGCCACCCAAGCAGCCCCAGCATTTT.

The chain is built from TRBV19 and TRBJ2-3; TRBD1 agrees at 11 bases. The CDR3 has 17 amino acids. J lost 3 bases, V lost 6 bases, and 11 bases had no gene match. Germline V gives CDR1 LNHDA, CDR2 SQIVND (reference sequence). CDR3 DNA: TGTGCCAGTAGCCAGAGGTTGGGACAGGGGGGGACAGATACGCAGTATTTT. This translates into CASSQRLGQGGTDTQYF.